The T cell receptor (beta chain) under discussion was sequenced for a study of T cell responses to AZD1222 COVID-19 vaccine (dated by TCRdb to about 2021). Study-level background: AZD1222 recipients with second doses at about 4 weeks or about 12 weeks were pooled, because spike-specific TCR depth and breadth did not differ between schedules. Trial participants were enrolled into age subgroups of 18-55, 56-69 and 70-plus years, which contained 148, 28 and 57 TCR-sequenced participants, respectively. TCR sequencing covered fewer than 250 trial participants: approximately 200 given two doses of AZD1222 and about 26 given two doses of MenACWY control vaccine.

The CDR3 regions of human TCRbeta chains were analyzed by immunosequencing. The paper's processing steps were these. Repertoire TCRs were matched against a reference library of SARS-CoV-2-specific TCRs generated with the MIRA antigen-specificity platform. Breadth meant the fraction of unique TCRs that were SARS-CoV-2-associated, whereas depth meant the fraction of total T cells that were SARS-CoV-2-associated. Using the MIRA data, each spike-specific TCR was assigned both to the spike region to which the TCR was reactive and to a CD4 or CD8 class. Log10-transformed breadth and depth values were compared by one-way ANOVA with Sidak's multiple comparisons tests. Entries here come from immuneACCESS through TCRdb and include only in-frame sequences with V and J called. Some clones fail to appear in such tables; in the studies checked, an unresolved V gene covers under half of the shortfall, and the cause of the remainder is unknown. The DNA was the basis for D and trimming; V, J and clone size are from that table. The sample table contains more than 95,000 clones; only one count was recorded for roughly 91% of them. Under 5.5% of the sample lies in the top ten.

The full study reports these points: Conclusions about previously exposed vaccinees are limited because only six or seven AZD1222 recipients were SARS-CoV-2 seropositive at baseline. CD4 TCRs associated with the vaccine covered the entire spike protein, and the dominant responses were in regions 160-218 and 743-854. The 56-69-year group was small, and its depth increase did not reach significance, likely because of low power. Epitopes outside the regions mutated in the B.1.351 and B.1.1.7 variants were reportedly recognized by nearly half of the unique spike-specific TCRs. Most participants were white British and females outnumbered males, and the authors suggested that clonal diversity may have been underestimated. No day 14 peak-response samples were available, so repertoires were characterized only after the peak T cell response. After two AZD1222 doses, spike-specific TCR breadth and depth were significantly higher than at day 0 and than in MenACWY recipients.

The sample's time point label is to be understood as: baseline before first vaccination. Vaccinee samples were obtained from the UK trials COV001 and COV002, which included a single-blind randomized controlled phase 2/3 trial of AZD1222 (ChAdOx1 nCoV-19) in healthy adults. For TCRbeta chain sequencing, PBMC samples from trial participants were taken at day 0 and at day 28 after the second dose. For this clone: Its binding antigen is unknown. Base qualities were left out, and no much larger clone turns up one base away.

Inclusive of the bounding cysteine and phenylalanine, the CDR3 is 15 residues long. The only DNA kept is the CDR3, 45 bases in frame from the first base. The germline V gene yields MNHEY for CDR1 and SVGEGT for CDR2. V loses 2 bases of germline sequence and J loses 3 bases, and the interval between the two ends is 12 bases. The receptor comes from an adult in good health. The sequence links TRBV6-2 or TRBV6-3 to TRBJ2-3; the D region may be TRBD1 or TRBD2, each matching 5 bases equally. The sample was peripheral blood, taken on day 0 of AZD1222 vaccination. The sequenced DNA is TGTGCCAGCAGTTACGGTGGGACCCAGACAGATACGCAGTATTTT. Its amino acids are CASSYGGTQTDTQYF.